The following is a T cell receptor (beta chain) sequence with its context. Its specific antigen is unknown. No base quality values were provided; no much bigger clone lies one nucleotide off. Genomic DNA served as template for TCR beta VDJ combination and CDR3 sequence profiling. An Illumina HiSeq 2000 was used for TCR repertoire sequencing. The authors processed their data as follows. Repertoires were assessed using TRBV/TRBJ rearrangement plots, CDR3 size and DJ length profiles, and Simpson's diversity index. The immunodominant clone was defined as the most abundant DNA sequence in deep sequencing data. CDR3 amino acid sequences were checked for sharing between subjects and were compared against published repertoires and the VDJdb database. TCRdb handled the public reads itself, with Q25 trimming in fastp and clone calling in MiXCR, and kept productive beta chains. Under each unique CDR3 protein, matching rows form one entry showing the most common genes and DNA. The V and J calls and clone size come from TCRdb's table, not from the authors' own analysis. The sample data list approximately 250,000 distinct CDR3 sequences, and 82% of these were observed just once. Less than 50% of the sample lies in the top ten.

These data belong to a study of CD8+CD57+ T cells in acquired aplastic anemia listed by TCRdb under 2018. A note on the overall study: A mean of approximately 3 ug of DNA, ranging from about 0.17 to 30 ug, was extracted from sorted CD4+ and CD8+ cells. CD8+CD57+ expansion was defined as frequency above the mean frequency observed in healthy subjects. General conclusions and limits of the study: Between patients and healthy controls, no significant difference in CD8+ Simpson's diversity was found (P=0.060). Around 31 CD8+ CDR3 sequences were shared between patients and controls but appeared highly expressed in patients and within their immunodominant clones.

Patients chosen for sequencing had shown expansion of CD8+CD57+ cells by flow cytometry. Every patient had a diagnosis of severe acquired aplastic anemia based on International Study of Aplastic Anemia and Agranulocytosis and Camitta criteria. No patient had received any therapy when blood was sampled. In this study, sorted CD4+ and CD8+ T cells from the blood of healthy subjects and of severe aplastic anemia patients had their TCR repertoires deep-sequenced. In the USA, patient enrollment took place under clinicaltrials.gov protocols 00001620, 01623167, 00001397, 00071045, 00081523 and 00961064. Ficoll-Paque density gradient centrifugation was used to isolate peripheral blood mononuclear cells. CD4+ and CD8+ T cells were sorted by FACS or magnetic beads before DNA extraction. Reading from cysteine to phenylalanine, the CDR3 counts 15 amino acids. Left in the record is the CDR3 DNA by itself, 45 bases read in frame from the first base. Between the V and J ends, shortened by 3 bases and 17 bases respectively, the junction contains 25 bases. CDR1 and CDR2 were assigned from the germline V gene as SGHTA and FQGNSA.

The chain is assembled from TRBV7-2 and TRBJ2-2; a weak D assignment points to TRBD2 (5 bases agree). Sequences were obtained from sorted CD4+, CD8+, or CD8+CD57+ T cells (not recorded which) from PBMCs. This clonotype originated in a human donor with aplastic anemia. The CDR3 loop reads CASSFDPLVTALPFF. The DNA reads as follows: TGTGCCAGCAGCTTTGATCCACTAGTGACCGCGCTTCCCTTTTTT.